The next 32 T cell receptor beta chains were all read from a single sample in a study of human T cells and chemical hapten exposure. Documented time point: pre-sensitization, week 0. Treatment defined: therapeutic diphenylcyclopropenone sensitization with weekly scalp DPC. TCRdb ran MiXCR on the RACE reads and lists one entry per CDR3 protein. There are 85,000 to 90,000 distinct CDR3 sequences in the sample; 8% to 10% occur only once, and approximately 3.9% lies in the top ten. The starting material was whole blood, obtained in connection with sensitization to the hapten diphenylcyclopropenone (DPC). The receptors were gathered from a woman in her thirties or forties with alopecia areata. Some clones in this sample may be carry-over from other donors' samples.

This clonotype showed up many times. The V call is TRBV11-3, the J call TRBJ2-1, with 8 bases that match TRBD2. The CDR3 has 15 amino acids. Germline V gives CDR1 SGHNT, CDR2 YENEEA. With V trimmed by 4 bases and J by 0 bases, 2 bases remained unmatched. Here the CDR3 reads CASSYGLASYNEQFF. The CDR3 region has the DNA TGTGCCAGCAGCTACGGACTAGCCTCCTACAATGAGCAGTTCTTC. The whole variable domain, filled in from reference TRBV11-3 and TRBJ2-1, reads EAGVVQSPRYKIIEKKQPVAFWCNPISGHNTLYWYLQNLGQGPELLIRYENEEAVDDSQLPKDRFSAERLKGVDSTLKIQPAELGDSAVYLCASSYGLASYNEQFFGPGTRLTVL.

This clonotype was picked up many times. The chain combines TRBV5-5 with TRBJ2-7; D is ambiguous. Germline V lookup: CDR1 SGHKS, CDR2 YYEKEE (reference sequence). Deletions cut 5 bases from V and 0 bases from J, with 12 bases between. The CDR3 sequence is 14 residues long. The CDR3 DNA follows: TGTGCCAGCAGGTCGGCAGGATCCTCCTACGAGCAGTACTTC. Translating it yields CASRSAGSSYEQYF.

The sample holds a few counts of this clonotype. The gene calls are TRBV2 and TRBJ1-5; TRBD1 matches 12 bases. After removal of 3 bases from V and 1 base from J, the junction contained 13 bases not matched to a gene. The CDR3 covers 20 residues. Per germline, CDR1 SNHLY and CDR2 FYNNEI. Here the CDR3 reads CASSDGTGGRGLRSNQPQHF. CDR3 sequence (DNA): TGTGCCAGCAGTGACGGGACAGGGGGCCGGGGATTGAGAAGCAATCAGCCCCAGCATTTT.

J is TRBJ1-5 and V is TRBV19; D call uncertain. Trimming shortened V by 4 bases and J by 1 base, and 17 bases separated the two germline ends. This CDR3 region has 17 residues. Germline lookup yields CDR1 LNHDA and CDR2 SQIVND (reference sequence). The CDR3 sequence is CASSTNLGRLSNQPQHF. CDR3 DNA: TGTGCCAGTAGTACGAACCTTGGCCGCCTGAGCAATCAGCCCCAGCATTTT.

This clonotype was observed at least ten times. The chain uses TRBV7-6 and TRBJ1-1, with D perhaps matching TRBD1 (6 bases). Trimming pared 1 base from V and 5 bases from J, leaving 20 bases between. Germline V gives CDR1 SGHVS, CDR2 FNYEAQ. The CDR3 has 17 residues. In nucleotides, the CDR3 is TGTGCCAGCAGCTTAGACCCACAGGGAGGCCTGGGGACTGAAGCTTTCTTT. Its translation: CASSLDPQGGLGTEAFF.

In its sample, this clonotype was seen a few times. CDR3 loop: CASSYRGPKNYEQYF. The DNA of the CDR3 is TGTGCCAGCAGTTATAGAGGCCCTAAAAACTACGAGCAGTACTTC. The rearrangement links TRBV12-3 or TRBV12-4 to TRBJ2-7; D unresolved. The CDR3 covers 15 residues. V gave up 4 bases and J gave up 3 bases, with 16 bases separating them.

This clonotype was seen repeatedly, ten times or more. This chain's CDR3 is CASRYAGTGSYEQYF. The CDR3 DNA reads as TGTGCCAGCAGATATGCCGGGACAGGGTCCTACGAGCAGTACTTC. The chain has TRBV27 and TRBJ2-7; TRBD1 matches at 9 bases. The V gene's germline CDR1 is MNHEY and CDR2 SMNVEV (reference sequence). The CDR3 covers 15 residues. J gave up 1 base and V 6 bases, and 7 bases lay outside the gene matches.

This clonotype was counted between two and nine times. The chain recombines TRBV20-1 with TRBJ1-1; D uncertain. The length of the CDR3 is 13 residues. Per germline, CDR1 DFQATT and CDR2 SNEGSKA (reference sequence). V was pared by 0 bases and J by 11 bases, with 16 bases between. CDR3 amino acids: CSARDPTSLKAFF. In DNA form, the CDR3 reads TGCAGTGCTAGAGACCCGACAAGCCTCAAGGCTTTCTTT.

This clonotype was counted only a few times. The rearrangement joins TRBV20-1 to TRBJ2-7, with 10 bases that match TRBD1. This CDR3 has 14 amino acids. Germline loops: CDR1 DFQATT, CDR2 SNEGSKA (reference sequence). The junction had 7 bases not matched to a gene; V was cut back by 3 bases and J by 5 bases. The CDR3 loop reads CSARTGQGYDEQYF. The CDR3 DNA reads as TGCAGTGCTAGGACGGGACAGGGGTACGACGAGCAGTACTTC.

This clonotype was seen ten or more times. J is TRBJ2-2 and V is TRBV5-1; no firm D call. Germline V lookup: CDR1 SGHRS, CDR2 YFSETQ. V lost 1 base to trimming and J lost 7 bases, with 2 bases between them. CDR3 length: 11 amino acids. CDR3 region: CASSLNGELFF. In nucleotides, the CDR3 is TGCGCCAGCAGCTTGAACGGGGAGCTGTTTTTT. The full variable domain, rest sourced from reference TRBV5-1 and TRBJ2-2, is KAGVTQTPRYLIKTRGQQVTLSCSPISGHRSVSWYQQTPGQGLQFLFEYFSETQRNKGNFPGRFSGRQFSNSRSEMNVSTLELGDSALYLCASSLNGELFFGEGSRLTVL.

This clonotype showed up many times. The genes are TRBV10-3 and TRBJ1-5, with a possible D match to TRBD1 (6 bases). Trimming stripped 0 bases from V and 3 bases from J, with 9 bases between. Looked up from germline, CDR1 is ENHRY and CDR2 is SYGVKD. The CDR3 loop spans 15 amino acids. The CDR3 bases are TGTGCCATCAGTGAGTCAGGGGGAAACAATCAGCCCCAGCATTTT. Translating gives CAISESGGNNQPQHF.

This clonotype was recorded many times. This chain uses TRBV27 with TRBJ1-2; TRBD1 matches 9 bases. Germline-derived CDR1 and CDR2 are MNHEY and SMNVEV (reference sequence). V shed 6 bases, J shed 2 bases, and the junction held 10 bases outside the gene matches. The CDR3 has 16 amino acids. The CDR3 DNA reads as TGTGCCAGCAGGAGGACAGGGGCTTTTTCCAACTATGGCTACACCTTC. Its protein product is CASRRTGAFSNYGYTF.

This clonotype was recorded a few times. The chain links TRBV27 to TRBJ2-5; D is unresolved. Germline loops: CDR1 MNHEY, CDR2 SMNVEV (reference sequence). This CDR3 is built from 16 residues. V was trimmed by 5 bases and J by 5 bases, leaving 21 bases between them. The CDR3 is CASSHPRSPKGETQYF. The CDR3 bases are TGTGCCAGCAGTCATCCGAGGAGCCCCAAAGGGGAGACCCAGTACTTC.

This clonotype was seen a few times. This chain uses TRBV7-6 with TRBJ1-6; a possible D gene is TRBD1 (5 bases). Germline V gene lookup returns CDR1 SGHVS and CDR2 FNYEAQ. CDR3 length equals 16 residues. Trimming removed 10 bases from V and 6 bases from J, with 22 bases in between. The CDR3 protein is CAKPGRRQRANSPLHF. The CDR3 DNA reads TGTGCCAAGCCTGGGAGACGACAGCGCGCTAATTCACCCCTCCACTTT. The whole variable domain, remainder taken from reference TRBV7-6 and TRBJ1-6, is GAGVSQSPRYKVTKRGQDVALRCDPISGHVSLYWYRQALGQGPEFLTYFNYEAQQDKSGLPNDRFSAERPEGSISTLTIQRTEQRDSAMYRCAKPGRRQRANSPLHFGNGTRLTVT.

The CDR3 protein is CSAIPRRGLYNEQFF. Here the CDR3 DNA reads TGCAGTGCTATACCCCGGAGGGGGCTCTACAATGAGCAGTTCTTC. V is TRBV20-1 and J is TRBJ2-1; D possibly corresponds to TRBD1 (7 bases). The length of the CDR3 is 15 residues. Germline V CDR1 and CDR2: DFQATT, SNEGSKA (reference sequence). V dropped 4 bases and J dropped 3 bases, with 16 bases sitting between them.

This clonotype was recorded many times. V gene TRBV7-6 combines with J gene TRBJ2-3, with D perhaps TRBD1 or TRBD2 (5 bases each). The CDR3 contains 18 residues. Germline V gives CDR1 SGHVS, CDR2 FNYEAQ. Trimming cost V 5 bases and J 4 bases, with 25 bases left between them. The CDR3 spells CASSRYFTGPGAADTQYF. The CDR3 DNA is TGTGCCAGCAGCCGATATTTTACGGGACCCGGGGCCGCAGATACGCAGTATTTT.

This clonotype appeared many times. The chain employs TRBV30 and TRBJ2-2; D may be TRBD2 (5 bases). Germline V CDR1 and CDR2: GTSNPN, SVGIG (reference sequence). The CDR3 extends over 14 amino acids. Trimming pared 0 bases from V and 1 base from J, leaving 6 bases between. CDR3: CAWSVRGNTGELFF. CDR3 nucleotide sequence: TGTGCCTGGAGTGTACGGGGGAACACCGGGGAGCTGTTTTTT.

This clonotype showed up many times. The chain couples TRBV5-6 to TRBJ1-6; no clear D gene. There are 14 residues in the CDR3. The germline V gene encodes CDR1 SGHDT and CDR2 YYEEEE. Deletions cut 0 bases from V and 9 bases from J, with 10 bases between. The CDR3, as DNA: TGTGCCAGCAGCTTGGGAGGACGGACTTCACCCCTCCACTTT. This sequence encodes CASSLGGRTSPLHF.

CDR3 sequence (DNA): TGTGCCAGCAGCCGCCCTATGAACACTGAAGCTTTCTTT. Translating it yields CASSRPMNTEAFF. V gene TRBV6-5 combines with J gene TRBJ1-1, with D unresolved. Germline CDR1 is MNHEY and CDR2 is SVGAGI. This CDR3 comprises 13 residues. The V and J ends lost 6 bases and 0 bases respectively, with 8 bases between them.

This clonotype was counted ten times or more. The J gene is TRBJ2-1, the V gene TRBV27; perhaps TRBD2 as D (7 bases). CDR3 length equals 15 residues. CDR1 is MNHEY, CDR2 SMNVEV, per germline (reference sequence). The V and J ends lost 4 bases and 2 bases respectively, with 12 bases between them. The DNA for the CDR3 is TGTGCCAGCAGTTCAACAGGGAGGGCCTACAATGAGCAGTTCTTC. Protein product: CASSSTGRAYNEQFF.

This clonotype has just a few counts. This CDR3 reads CASSPGQGAEGGYTF. CDR3 DNA sequence: TGTGCCAGCAGCCCGGGACAGGGGGCAGAAGGAGGCTACACCTTC. V and J are TRBV7-9 and TRBJ1-2; TRBD1 agrees at 12 bases. There are 15 residues in the CDR3. Germline CDR1 reads SEHNR; CDR2 reads FQNEAQ (reference sequence). Trimming at V came to 5 bases and at J to 8 bases, leaving 9 bases not matched to a gene.

The J gene is TRBJ2-7, the V gene TRBV5-1, with D tentatively TRBD2 (5 bases). This CDR3 region has 14 residues. V lost 2 bases to trimming and J lost 2 bases, with 11 bases between them. Germline V gene lookup returns CDR1 SGHRS and CDR2 YFSETQ. CDR3 region: CASSLNPGTYEQYF. CDR3 DNA: TGCGCCAGCAGCTTAAATCCGGGAACCTACGAGCAGTACTTC.

The V call is TRBV20-1, the J call TRBJ2-5; 9 nucleotides line up with TRBD2. V shed 3 bases, J shed 2 bases, and the junction held 10 bases outside the gene matches. Germline CDR1 reads DFQATT; CDR2 reads SNEGSKA (reference sequence). This CDR3 region has 16 residues. CDR3 amino acids: CSASGLAGRTQETQYF. The CDR3 region has the DNA TGCAGTGCTAGTGGGCTAGCGGGGAGAACTCAAGAGACCCAGTACTTC.

This clonotype was observed a few times. The V call is TRBV3-2, the J call TRBJ2-5; the table assigns TRBD2, which was not confirmed against the DNA. TRBV3-2 is an annotated pseudogene. This CDR3 comprises 15 residues. CDR3 nucleotides: TGTGCCAGCAGCGACCTAGCGGGGGGCAGGGAGACCCAGTACTTC. Translating gives CASSDLAGGRETQYF.

This clonotype came up a few times. The V call is TRBV5-5, the J call TRBJ1-6; D remains unclear. The CDR3 sequence is 14 residues long. V gave up 4 bases and J gave up 6 bases, with 11 bases separating them. Germline V gives CDR1 SGHKS, CDR2 YYEKEE (reference sequence). The CDR3 loop reads CASSASHLNSPLHF. The CDR3 DNA reads as TGTGCCAGCAGCGCGTCCCATCTTAATTCACCCCTCCACTTT.

Many counts were recorded for this clonotype. V gene TRBV6-2 or TRBV6-3 combines with J gene TRBJ1-1; weak D call: TRBD1 (6 bases). The CDR3 extends over 13 amino acids. The V end lost 5 bases, the J end lost 7 bases, and 14 bases lay between the germline ends. The germline V gene encodes CDR1 MNHEY and CDR2 SVGEGT. The CDR3 loop is CASSHDRGGEAFF. CDR3 nucleotides: TGTGCCAGCAGTCACGACAGAGGGGGTGAAGCTTTCTTT.

This clonotype was seen a handful of times. This rearrangement joins TRBV6-1 to TRBJ2-5, with 9 bases matching TRBD1. Trimming cost V 6 bases and J 1 base; bases outside gene matches: 12. Germline V lookup: CDR1 MNHNS, CDR2 SASEGT. CDR3 length equals 17 residues. CDR3 sequence: CASRRTGTGLVQETQYF. CDR3 sequence (DNA): TGTGCCAGCAGGAGAACCGGGACAGGGTTGGTCCAAGAGACCCAGTACTTC.

This clonotype was recorded a few times. The V call is TRBV9, the J call TRBJ1-2; no firm D call. This CDR3 is 17 amino acids long. Germline V lookup: CDR1 SGDLS, CDR2 YYNGEE. V shed 0 bases and J shed 4 bases, with 19 bases lying between them. The CDR3 nucleotides are TGTGCCAGCAGCGTAGGGGCAGGTGGATTGGAAGGCTATGGCTACACCTTC. Translating it yields CASSVGAGGLEGYGYTF.

This clonotype was picked up a small number of times. The chain couples TRBV7-9 to TRBJ2-7, with TRBD1 matching over 9 bases. Trimming removed 5 bases from V and 4 bases from J; junction bases left unmatched: 12. Germline V CDR1 and CDR2: SEHNR, FQNEAQ (reference sequence). The CDR3 is made up of 16 amino acids. As DNA, the CDR3 is TGTGCCAGCAGCGTCACCACCGGGACAGGGAGTTACGAGCAGTACTTC. Translated, it gives CASSVTTGTGSYEQYF.

The chain carries TRBV12-3 or TRBV12-4 and TRBJ1-4; 9 nucleotides align to TRBD1. The V and J ends lost 6 bases and 4 bases, in that order; junction bases with no gene match: 3. CDR3 size: 14 residues. The CDR3 DNA sequence: TGTGCCAGCAGGTCGACAGGGGGTAATGAAAAACTGTTTTTT. Its protein is CASRSTGGNEKLFF.

This clonotype was seen repeatedly, ten times or more. The V call is TRBV20-1, the J call TRBJ1-1, with TRBD1 as a possible D gene (5 bases). CDR3 length: 14 amino acids. Trimming removed 5 bases from V and 7 bases from J, with 20 bases in between. Per the germline V gene, CDR1 is DFQATT and CDR2 is SNEGSKA (reference sequence). The CDR3 is CSARGFGGEIEAFF. The CDR3 bases are TGCAGTGCTCGAGGATTCGGGGGAGAGATTGAAGCTTTCTTT.

This clonotype occurred many times. The rearrangement joins TRBV7-8 to TRBJ1-1; 9 nucleotides align to TRBD1. The CDR3 covers 15 residues. V was clipped by 5 bases and J by 11 bases; unmatched bases: 15. CDR1 and CDR2 from the germline V gene are SGHVS and FQNEAQ. CDR3 region: CASSLLSRTGDLAFF. Here the CDR3 DNA reads TGTGCCAGCAGCCTACTGAGCCGGACAGGGGATCTGGCTTTCTTT. Full variable domain (rest looked up from reference TRBV7-8 and TRBJ1-1): GAGVSQSPRYKVAKRGQDVALRCDPISGHVSLFWYQQALGQGPEFLTYFQNEAQLDKSGLPSDRFFAERPEGSVSTLKIQRTQQEDSAVYLCASSLLSRTGDLAFFGQGTRLTVV.